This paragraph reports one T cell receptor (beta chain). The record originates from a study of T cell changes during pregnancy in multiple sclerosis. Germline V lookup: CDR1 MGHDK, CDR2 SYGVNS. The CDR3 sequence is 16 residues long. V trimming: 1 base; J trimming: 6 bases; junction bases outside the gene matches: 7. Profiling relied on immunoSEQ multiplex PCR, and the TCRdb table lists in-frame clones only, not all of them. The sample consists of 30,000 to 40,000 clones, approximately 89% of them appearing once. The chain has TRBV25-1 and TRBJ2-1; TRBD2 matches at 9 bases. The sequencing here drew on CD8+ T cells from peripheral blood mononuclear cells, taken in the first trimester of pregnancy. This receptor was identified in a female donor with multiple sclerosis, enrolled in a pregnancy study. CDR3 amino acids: CASSELAGGPFNEQFF. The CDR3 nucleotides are TGTGCCAGCAGTGAATTGGCGGGAGGGCCCTTCAATGAGCAGTTCTTC.